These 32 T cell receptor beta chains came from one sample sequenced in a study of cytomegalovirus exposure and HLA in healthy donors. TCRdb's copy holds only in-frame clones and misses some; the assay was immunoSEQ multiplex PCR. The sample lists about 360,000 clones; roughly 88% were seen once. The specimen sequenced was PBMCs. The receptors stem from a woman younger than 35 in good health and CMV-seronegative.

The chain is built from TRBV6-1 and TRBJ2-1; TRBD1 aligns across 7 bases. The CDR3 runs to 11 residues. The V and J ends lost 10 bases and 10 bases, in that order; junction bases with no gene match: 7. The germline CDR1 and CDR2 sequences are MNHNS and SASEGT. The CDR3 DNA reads TGTGCCACCTACAGGGGCAGAGAGCAGTTCTTC. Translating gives CATYRGREQFF.

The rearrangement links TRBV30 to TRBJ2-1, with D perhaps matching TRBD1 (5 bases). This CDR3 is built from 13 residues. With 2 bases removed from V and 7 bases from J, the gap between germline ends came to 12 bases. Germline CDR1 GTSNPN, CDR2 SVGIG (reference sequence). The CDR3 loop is CAWSRPGANEQFF. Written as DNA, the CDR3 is TGTGCCTGGAGTCGCCCTGGGGCAAATGAGCAGTTCTTC. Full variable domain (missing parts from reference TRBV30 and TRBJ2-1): SQTIHQWPATLVQPVGSPLSLECTVEGTSNPNLYWYRQAAGRGLQLLFYSVGIGQISSEVPQNLSASRPQDRQFILSSKKLLLSDSGFYLCAWSRPGANEQFFGPGTRLTVL.

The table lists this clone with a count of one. In DNA form, the CDR3 reads TGTGCCAGCAGCACCGGGACTAGCGGGACTCACAATGAGCAGTTCTTC. Amino acids: CASSTGTSGTHNEQFF. This rearrangement joins TRBV9 to TRBJ2-1; TRBD2 agrees at 13 bases. The CDR3 is 16 residues long. J lost 5 bases, V lost 4 bases, and 6 bases had no gene match. Germline CDR1 and CDR2: SGDLS and YYNGEE.

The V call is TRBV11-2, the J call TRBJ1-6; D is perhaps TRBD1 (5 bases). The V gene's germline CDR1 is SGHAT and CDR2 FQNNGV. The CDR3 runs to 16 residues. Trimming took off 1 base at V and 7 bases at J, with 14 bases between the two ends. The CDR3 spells CASSLVRGGKNSPLHF. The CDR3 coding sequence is TGTGCCAGCAGCTTAGTAAGGGGAGGGAAAAATTCACCCCTCCACTTT.

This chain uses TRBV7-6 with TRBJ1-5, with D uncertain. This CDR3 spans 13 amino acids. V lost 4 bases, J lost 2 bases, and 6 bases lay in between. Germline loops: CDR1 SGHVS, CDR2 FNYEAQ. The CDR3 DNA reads TGTGCCAGCAGCTACGGGGGCAATCAGCCCCAGCATTTT. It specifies CASSYGGNQPQHF.

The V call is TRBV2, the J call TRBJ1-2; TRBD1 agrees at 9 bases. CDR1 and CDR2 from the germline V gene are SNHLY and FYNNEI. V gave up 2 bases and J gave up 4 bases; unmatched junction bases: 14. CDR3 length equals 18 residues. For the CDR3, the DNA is TGTGCCAGCAGTGAACGAACAGGGGGCGCGTCAGTGTCCTATGGCTACACCTTC. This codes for CASSERTGGASVSYGYTF.

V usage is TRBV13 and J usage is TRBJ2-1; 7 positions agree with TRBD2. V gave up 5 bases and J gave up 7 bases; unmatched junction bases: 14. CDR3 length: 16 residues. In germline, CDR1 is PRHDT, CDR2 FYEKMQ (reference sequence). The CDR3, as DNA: TGTGCCAGCAGCCCGGCCCTGGCGGGAGTAACGAATGAGCAGTTCTTC. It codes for CASSPALAGVTNEQFF. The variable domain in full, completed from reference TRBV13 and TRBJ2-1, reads AAGVIQSPRHLIKEKRETATLKCYPIPRHDTVYWYQQGPGQDPQFLISFYEKMQSDKGSIPDRFSAQQFSDYHSELNMSSLELGDSALYFCASSPALAGVTNEQFFGPGTRLTVL.

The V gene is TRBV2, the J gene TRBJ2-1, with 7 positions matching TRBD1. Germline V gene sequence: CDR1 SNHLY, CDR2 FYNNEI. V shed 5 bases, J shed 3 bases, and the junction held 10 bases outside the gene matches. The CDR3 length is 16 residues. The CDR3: CASSFSGTEVYNEQFF. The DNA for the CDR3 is TGTGCCAGCAGTTTTTCCGGGACAGAGGTCTACAATGAGCAGTTCTTC.

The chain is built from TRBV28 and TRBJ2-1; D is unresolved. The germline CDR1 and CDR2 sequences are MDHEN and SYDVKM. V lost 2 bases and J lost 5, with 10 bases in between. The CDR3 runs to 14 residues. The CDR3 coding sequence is TGTGCCAGCAGTTTAGGGCTTGGAAACAATGAGCAGTTCTTC. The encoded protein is CASSLGLGNNEQFF.

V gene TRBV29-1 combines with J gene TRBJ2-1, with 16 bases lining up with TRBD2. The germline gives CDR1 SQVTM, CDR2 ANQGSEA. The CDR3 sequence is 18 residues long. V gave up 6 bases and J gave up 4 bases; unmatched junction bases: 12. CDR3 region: CSVPLGTSGGAGYNEQFF. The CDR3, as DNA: TGCAGCGTCCCACTCGGGACTAGCGGGGGGGCCGGTTACAATGAGCAGTTCTTC.

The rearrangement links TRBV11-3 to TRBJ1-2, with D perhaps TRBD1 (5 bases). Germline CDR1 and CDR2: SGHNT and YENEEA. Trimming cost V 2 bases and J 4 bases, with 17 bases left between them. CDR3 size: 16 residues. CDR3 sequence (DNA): TGTGCCAGCAGCTTAAGTGGTGCAGGGTTGAGCTATGGCTACACCTTC. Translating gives CASSLSGAGLSYGYTF.

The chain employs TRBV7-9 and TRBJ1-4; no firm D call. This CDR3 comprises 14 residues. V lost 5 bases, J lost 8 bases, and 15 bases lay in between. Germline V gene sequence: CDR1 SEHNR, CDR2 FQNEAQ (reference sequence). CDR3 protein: CASSPSSAGEKLFF. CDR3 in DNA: TGTGCCAGCAGCCCGTCATCTGCGGGCGAAAAACTGTTTTTT.

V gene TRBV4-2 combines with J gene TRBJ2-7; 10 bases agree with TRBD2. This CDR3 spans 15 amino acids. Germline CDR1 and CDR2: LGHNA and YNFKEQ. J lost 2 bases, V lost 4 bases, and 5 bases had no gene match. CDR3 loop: CASSLGTSGAYEQYF. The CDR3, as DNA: TGTGCCAGCAGCCTGGGAACTAGCGGGGCCTACGAGCAGTACTTC.

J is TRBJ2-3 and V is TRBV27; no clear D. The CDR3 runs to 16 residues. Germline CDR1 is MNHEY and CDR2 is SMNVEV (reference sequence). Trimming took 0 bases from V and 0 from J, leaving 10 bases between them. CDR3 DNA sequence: TGTGCCAGCAGTTTATCCTGGCTGACTAGCACAGATACGCAGTATTTT. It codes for CASSLSWLTSTDTQYF.

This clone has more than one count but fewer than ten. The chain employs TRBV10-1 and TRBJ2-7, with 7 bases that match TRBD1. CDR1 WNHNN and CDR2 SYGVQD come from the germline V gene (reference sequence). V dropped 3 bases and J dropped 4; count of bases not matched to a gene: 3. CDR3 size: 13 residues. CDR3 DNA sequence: TGCGCCAGCAGTGAATACAGGGGTTACGAGCAGTACTTC. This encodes CASSEYRGYEQYF.

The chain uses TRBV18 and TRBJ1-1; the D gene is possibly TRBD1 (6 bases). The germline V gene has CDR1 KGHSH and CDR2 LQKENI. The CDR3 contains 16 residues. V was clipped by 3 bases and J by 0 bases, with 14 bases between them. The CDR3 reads CASSPPGARMNTEAFF. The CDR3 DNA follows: TGTGCCAGCTCACCCCCAGGGGCCAGAATGAACACTGAAGCTTTCTTT.

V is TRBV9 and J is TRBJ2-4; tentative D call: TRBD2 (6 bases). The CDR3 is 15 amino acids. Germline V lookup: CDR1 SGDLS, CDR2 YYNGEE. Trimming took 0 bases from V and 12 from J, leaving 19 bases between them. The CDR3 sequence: CASSVGSRRRGDQYF. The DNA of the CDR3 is TGTGCCAGCAGCGTAGGTTCGAGGAGGCGGGGTGATCAGTACTTC.

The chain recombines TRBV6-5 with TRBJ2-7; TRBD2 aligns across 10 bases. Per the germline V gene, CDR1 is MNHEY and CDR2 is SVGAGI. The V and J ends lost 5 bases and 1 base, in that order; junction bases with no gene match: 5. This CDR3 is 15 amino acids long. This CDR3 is CASSVSTSGSYEQYF. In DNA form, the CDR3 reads TGTGCCAGCAGTGTTTCGACTAGCGGGTCCTACGAGCAGTACTTC.

In DNA, the CDR3 is TGTGCCAGCACCTCTGGGACATTGGATGGCTACACCTTC. It is translated as CASTSGTLDGYTF. This chain uses TRBV6-6 with TRBJ1-2; D might be TRBD1 (6 bases). Trimming stripped 7 bases from V and 6 bases from J, with 15 bases between. Germline V lookup: CDR1 MNHNY, CDR2 SVGAGI (reference sequence). The CDR3 extends over 13 amino acids.

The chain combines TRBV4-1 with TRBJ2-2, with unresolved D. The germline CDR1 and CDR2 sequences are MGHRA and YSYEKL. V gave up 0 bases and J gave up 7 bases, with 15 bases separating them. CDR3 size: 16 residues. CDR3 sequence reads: CASSQDWFEPYGELFF. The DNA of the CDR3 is TGCGCCAGCAGCCAAGATTGGTTTGAGCCTTACGGGGAGCTGTTTTTT.

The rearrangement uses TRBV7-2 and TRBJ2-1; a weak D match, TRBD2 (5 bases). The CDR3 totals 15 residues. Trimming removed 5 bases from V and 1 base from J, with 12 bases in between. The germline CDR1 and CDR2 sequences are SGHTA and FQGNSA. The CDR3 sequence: CASSPSIPSYNEQFF. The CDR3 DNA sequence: TGTGCCAGCAGCCCTAGCATCCCTTCCTACAATGAGCAGTTCTTC.

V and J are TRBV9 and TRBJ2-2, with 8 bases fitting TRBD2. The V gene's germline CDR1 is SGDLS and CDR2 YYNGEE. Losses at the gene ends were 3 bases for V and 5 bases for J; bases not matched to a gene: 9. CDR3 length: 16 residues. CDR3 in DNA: TGTGCCAGCAGCGCCCCCCCGGGACTAGAGACCGGGGAGCTGTTTTTT. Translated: CASSAPPGLETGELFF.

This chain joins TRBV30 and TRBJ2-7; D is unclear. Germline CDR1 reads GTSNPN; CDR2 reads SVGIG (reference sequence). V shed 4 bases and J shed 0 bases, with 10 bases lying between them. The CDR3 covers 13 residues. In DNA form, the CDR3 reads TGTGCCTGGACTCGAGGAAGCTCCTACGAGCAGTACTTC. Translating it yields CAWTRGSSYEQYF.

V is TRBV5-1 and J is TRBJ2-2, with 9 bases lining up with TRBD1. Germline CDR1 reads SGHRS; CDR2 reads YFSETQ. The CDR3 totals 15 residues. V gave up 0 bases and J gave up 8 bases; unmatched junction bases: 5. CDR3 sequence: CASSLGTGAAGELFF. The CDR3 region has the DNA TGCGCCAGCAGCTTGGGGACAGGGGCCGCTGGGGAGCTGTTTTTT.

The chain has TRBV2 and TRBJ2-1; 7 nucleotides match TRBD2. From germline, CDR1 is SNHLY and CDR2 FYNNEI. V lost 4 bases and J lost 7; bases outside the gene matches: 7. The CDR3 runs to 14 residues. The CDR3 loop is CASSGGGAWNEQFF. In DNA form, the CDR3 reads TGTGCCAGCAGTGGGGGAGGGGCATGGAATGAGCAGTTCTTC.

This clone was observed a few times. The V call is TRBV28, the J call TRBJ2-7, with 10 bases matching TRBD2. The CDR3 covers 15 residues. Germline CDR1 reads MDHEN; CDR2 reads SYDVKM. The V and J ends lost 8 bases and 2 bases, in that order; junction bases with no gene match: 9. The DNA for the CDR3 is TGTGCCAGCGGACTTCCCGGGACTAGCGCCTACGAGCAGTACTTC. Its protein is CASGLPGTSAYEQYF.

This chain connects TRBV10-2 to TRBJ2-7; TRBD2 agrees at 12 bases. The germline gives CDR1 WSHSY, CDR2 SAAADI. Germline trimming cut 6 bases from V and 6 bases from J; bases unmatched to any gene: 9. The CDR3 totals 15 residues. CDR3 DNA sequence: TGCGCCAGCAGCGACCGACTAGCGGGAGACGGCGAGCAGTACTTC. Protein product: CASSDRLAGDGEQYF.

This CDR3 is CASSGDHRGRETQYF. The CDR3 nucleotides are TGCGCCAGCAGTGGGGATCACAGGGGTCGGGAGACCCAGTACTTC. The V and J genes are TRBV10-1 and TRBJ2-5; TRBD1 matches at 7 bases. This CDR3 has 15 residues. In germline, CDR1 is WNHNN, CDR2 SYGVQD (reference sequence). The ends lost 4 bases at V and 5 bases at J; junction bases unmatched: 10.

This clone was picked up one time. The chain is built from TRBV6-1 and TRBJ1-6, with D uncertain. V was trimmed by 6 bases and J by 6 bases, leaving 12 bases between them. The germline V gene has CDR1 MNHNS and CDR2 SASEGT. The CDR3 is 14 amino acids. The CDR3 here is CASRTRDFNSPLHF. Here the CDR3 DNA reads TGTGCCAGCAGAACCCGGGATTTTAATTCACCCCTCCACTTT.

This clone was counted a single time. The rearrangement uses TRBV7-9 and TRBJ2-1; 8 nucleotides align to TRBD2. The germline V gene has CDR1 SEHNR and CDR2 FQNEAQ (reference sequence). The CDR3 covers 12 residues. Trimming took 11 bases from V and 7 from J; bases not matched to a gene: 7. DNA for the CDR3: TGTGCCTCGACGGGGGGGCGGAATGAGCAGTTCTTC. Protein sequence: CASTGGRNEQFF.

The CDR3 reads CASSFSQSEAFF. CDR3 DNA sequence: TGTGCCAGCAGTTTCTCACAGAGTGAAGCTTTCTTT. The rearrangement joins TRBV28 to TRBJ1-1; no definite D call. Trimming pared 3 bases from V and 7 bases from J, leaving 9 bases between. CDR1 and CDR2 from the germline V gene are MDHEN and SYDVKM. This CDR3 spans 12 amino acids.

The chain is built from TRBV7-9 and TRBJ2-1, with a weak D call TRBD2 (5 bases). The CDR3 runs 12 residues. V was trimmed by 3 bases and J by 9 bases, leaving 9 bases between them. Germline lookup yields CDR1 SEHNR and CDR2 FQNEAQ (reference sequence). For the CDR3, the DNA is TGTGCCAGCAGCTTCATAGAGGGTGAGCAGTTCTTC. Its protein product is CASSFIEGEQFF.